A single sample gave rise to the 22 T cell receptor beta chains below, sequenced in a study of T cell clones after liver transplantation. Libraries were prepared by immunoSEQ multiplex PCR; TCRdb keeps only in-frame clonotypes and omits some of them. The profile shows 75,000 to 95,000 clones, over 65% of them singletons. The sequencing here drew on CD4+ T cells from blood, taken at the 22-month timepoint. The receptors come from a human patient who received a liver transplant. Some T cells here may be from the graft donor.

The chain has TRBV5-1 and TRBJ2-7; D uncertain. Germline CDR1 is SGHRS and CDR2 is YFSETQ. Trimming left V 6 bases short and J 6 bases short, with 19 bases between. The CDR3 sequence is 14 residues long. In DNA, the CDR3 is TGCGCCAGCACACTGTCACCGACGGGCCGCGAGCAGTACTTC. Amino acids: CASTLSPTGREQYF.

V and J are TRBV9 and TRBJ2-3, with a tentative D call TRBD2 (7 bases). V dropped 6 bases and J dropped 3 bases, with 23 bases sitting between them. Germline values: CDR1 SGDLS, CDR2 YYNGEE. The CDR3 spans 17 residues. CDR3 region: CASTVGGAIFGTDTQYF. CDR3 sequence (DNA): TGTGCCAGCACCGTGGGGGGGGCGATATTCGGTACAGATACGCAGTATTTT.

This clone came up once. The J gene is TRBJ1-5, the V gene TRBV18; D remains unclear. V lost 5 bases to trimming and J lost 3 bases, with 8 bases between them. CDR3 size: 13 residues. Germline lookup yields CDR1 KGHSH and CDR2 LQKENI. CDR3 nucleotide sequence: TGTGCCAGCTCAAACCACGACAATCAGCCCCAGCATTTT. Residues: CASSNHDNQPQHF.

The chain combines TRBV15 with TRBJ2-5, with 9 bases aligning to TRBD2. Germline values: CDR1 LNHNV, CDR2 YYDKDF (reference sequence). The CDR3 length is 16 residues. V lost 2 bases, J lost 0 bases, and 4 bases stayed unmatched. The CDR3 is CATSRRTSADQETQYF. The CDR3 bases are TGTGCCACCAGCAGAAGGACTAGCGCAGACCAAGAGACCCAGTACTTC.

The V and J genes are TRBV7-2 and TRBJ2-3; TRBD2 might be the D (6 bases). CDR1 and CDR2 from the germline V gene are SGHTA and FQGNSA. The CDR3 has 15 residues. The V end lost 6 bases, the J end lost 2 bases, and 15 bases lay between the germline ends. The CDR3 bases are TGTGCCAGCAGGAGGAGGGGCCCGAACACAGATACGCAGTATTTT. The encoded protein is CASRRRGPNTDTQYF.

This clone has more than one count but fewer than ten. The chain links TRBV28 to TRBJ2-7; 9 nucleotides match TRBD1. The germline CDR1 and CDR2 sequences are MDHEN and SYDVKM. V shed 3 bases, J shed 4 bases, and the junction held 4 bases outside the gene matches. The CDR3 length is 14 residues. CDR3 coding DNA: TGTGCCAGCAGTTTGGGACAGGGTAGTTACGAGCAGTACTTC. It specifies CASSLGQGSYEQYF.

The rearrangement uses TRBV6-6 and TRBJ2-5; 8 bases line up with TRBD2. The CDR3 is 14 amino acids. V lost 7 bases, J lost 7 bases, and 11 bases stayed unmatched. The germline gives CDR1 MNHNY, CDR2 SVGAGI (reference sequence). CDR3 coding DNA: TGTGCCAGCACCCGTAGCGGGGAACCGGGGACCCAGTACTTC. Its translation is CASTRSGEPGTQYF.

The chain is built from TRBV5-1 and TRBJ2-7; D ambiguous. CDR1 SGHRS and CDR2 YFSETQ come from the germline V gene. This CDR3 is 12 amino acids long. Trimming took 3 bases from V and 9 from J, leaving 13 bases between them. In DNA, the CDR3 is TGCGCCAGCAGCTCCCCGAATCGAGGGCAGTACTTC. Amino acid sequence: CASSSPNRGQYF.

A single count supports this clone. The J gene is TRBJ2-4, the V gene TRBV7-2, with D possibly being TRBD1 (7 bases). V dropped 1 base and J dropped 6 bases, with 16 bases sitting between them. CDR1 and CDR2 from the germline V gene are SGHTA and FQGNSA. The CDR3 runs 16 residues. DNA for the CDR3: TGTGCCAGCAGCTTAGAGGAGGGGGCGCGCGGAAACATTCAGTACTTC. It translates to CASSLEEGARGNIQYF.

The V gene is TRBV6-6, the J gene TRBJ1-1; D unresolved. V shed 5 bases and J shed 0 bases, with 7 bases lying between them. CDR3 size: 13 residues. Per germline, CDR1 MNHNY and CDR2 SVGAGI (reference sequence). CDR3: CASSTFMNTEAFF. DNA for the CDR3: TGTGCCAGCAGTACTTTCATGAACACTGAAGCTTTCTTT.

The chain employs TRBV7-3 and TRBJ2-5; D could derive from TRBD1 or TRBD2 (5 bases each). The CDR3 is 15 amino acids. V lost 5 bases, J lost 2 bases, and 15 bases lay in between. Per germline, CDR1 SGHTA and CDR2 FQGTGA. CDR3 nucleotides: TGTGCCAGCAGCGCGAACCCGGGACCTCAAGAGACCCAGTACTTC. This sequence encodes CASSANPGPQETQYF.

V gene TRBV5-4 combines with J gene TRBJ1-1; D remains unclear. The germline gives CDR1 SGHNT, CDR2 YYREEE (reference sequence). V shed 4 bases and J shed 4 bases, with 14 bases lying between them. The CDR3 has 14 residues. The CDR3 is CASSNLPGFTEAFF. The DNA of the CDR3 is TGTGCCAGCAGCAACCTCCCGGGATTCACTGAAGCTTTCTTT.

This clone came up a few times. The chain employs TRBV25-1 and TRBJ2-6; TRBD1 might be the D (6 bases). The germline V gene has CDR1 MGHDK and CDR2 SYGVNS. V was shortened by 3 bases and J by 2 bases, with 17 bases between the two germline ends. The CDR3 runs 18 residues. The CDR3 here is CASSDPGDPGAGANVLTF. CDR3 DNA sequence: TGTGCCAGCAGTGACCCAGGGGATCCCGGGGCTGGGGCCAACGTCCTGACTTTC.

V usage is TRBV28 and J usage is TRBJ2-3, with D perhaps TRBD1 (5 bases). The CDR3 sequence is 15 residues long. V lost 5 bases and J lost 2, with 14 bases in between. Per the germline V gene, CDR1 is MDHEN and CDR2 is SYDVKM. The CDR3 coding sequence is TGTGCCAGCAGTCTACGGCGCAGGGACACAGATACGCAGTATTTT. It translates to CASSLRRRDTDTQYF.

This clone was seen just once. The V gene is TRBV11-2, the J gene TRBJ2-1; D is perhaps TRBD1 (6 bases). This CDR3 contains 14 residues. The V gene lost 2 bases and the J gene lost 1 base, with 6 bases spanning the gap. Germline V gives CDR1 SGHAT, CDR2 FQNNGV. Here the CDR3 DNA reads TGTGCCAGCAGCTTAAGGGGGTCCTACAATGAGCAGTTCTTC. Its protein product is CASSLRGSYNEQFF.

The V gene is TRBV18, the J gene TRBJ2-6; D might be TRBD1 (7 bases). Germline lookup yields CDR1 KGHSH and CDR2 LQKENI. The CDR3 is 17 residues long. Trimming shortened V by 6 bases and J by 0 bases, and 15 bases separated the two germline ends. CDR3 DNA sequence: TGTGCCAGCTCGAAACAGGGGACTTCCTCTGGGGCCAACGTCCTGACTTTC. This sequence encodes CASSKQGTSSGANVLTF.

The chain links TRBV15 to TRBJ2-7, with D possibly called TRBD1 or TRBD2 (5 bases each). V gave up 6 bases and J gave up 0 bases, with 15 bases separating them. CDR1 and CDR2 (germline): LNHNV, YYDKDF (reference sequence). CDR3 length: 15 amino acids. This CDR3 reads CATRVVSGGSYEQYF. In DNA form, the CDR3 reads TGTGCCACCAGGGTAGTGTCTGGGGGCTCCTACGAGCAGTACTTC.

The chain has TRBV19 and TRBJ1-2, with 7 bases aligning to TRBD1. The CDR3 covers 12 residues. Looked up from germline, CDR1 is LNHDA and CDR2 is SQIVND (reference sequence). Germline trimming cut 5 bases from V and 7 bases from J; bases unmatched to any gene: 4. The CDR3 bases are TGTGCCAGTAGTTACGGGACAGCTGGCTACACCTTC. Protein: CASSYGTAGYTF.

J is TRBJ2-1 and V is TRBV5-1; a possible D gene is TRBD2 (5 bases). There are 15 residues in the CDR3. The germline V gene encodes CDR1 SGHRS and CDR2 YFSETQ. The V end was cut by 4 bases, the J end by 8 bases, with 19 bases between. Here the CDR3 DNA reads TGCGCCAGCAGCCCTACTAGTACTTCCGGGCATGAGCAGTTCTTC. Translation: CASSPTSTSGHEQFF.

With regard to this clone: The sample holds other DNA sequences that translate to the same CDR3. V and J are TRBV6-6 and TRBJ2-3; 8 bases map to TRBD2. This CDR3 contains 14 residues. J lost 7 bases, V lost 7 bases, and 10 bases had no gene match. Germline V gene data show CDR1 as MNHNY and CDR2 as SVGAGI (reference sequence). CDR3 sequence reads: CASTTGGRANTQYF. CDR3 DNA sequence: TGTGCCAGCACTACGGGGGGGAGGGCGAATACGCAGTATTTT.

This rearrangement joins TRBV19 to TRBJ1-3; D possibly corresponds to TRBD1 (5 bases). Germline loops: CDR1 LNHDA, CDR2 SQIVND (reference sequence). CDR3 size: 14 residues. Trimming left V 10 bases short and J 2 bases short, with 15 bases between. Written as DNA, the CDR3 is TGTGCCACCTCCCCCAGGGCCCCTGGAAACACCATATATTTT. This encodes CATSPRAPGNTIYF.

J is TRBJ2-5 and V is TRBV5-6; TRBD2 matches at 11 bases. There are 13 residues in the CDR3. Germline V gene sequence: CDR1 SGHDT, CDR2 YYEEEE. J lost 7 bases, V lost 4 bases, and 3 bases had no gene match. The DNA for the CDR3 is TGTGCCAGCAGCCCAGGGACTAGCGGGACCCAGTACTTC. Amino acid sequence: CASSPGTSGTQYF. Full variable domain (rest looked up from reference TRBV5-6 and TRBJ2-5): DAGVTQSPTHLIKTRGQQVTLRCSPKSGHDTVSWYQQALGQGPQFIFQYYEEEERQRGNFPDRFSGHQFPNYSSELNVNALLLGDSALYLCASSPGTSGTQYFGPGTRLLVL.